Described below is a single T cell receptor (beta chain) sequence and its context. What it binds is not known. The PCR contained 60 Vbeta and 13 Jbeta primers. Sequenced by immunoSEQ multiplex PCR; TCRdb stores in-frame clones only, minus some. The table lists under 150,000 clones, under 90% of them singletons. This sample is drawn from a study of cytomegalovirus exposure and HLA in healthy donors. The study, taken as a whole, reports: Later on, an analysis tied under 20,000 TCR beta sequences to HLA alleles at 0.05 false discovery rate. The study assumed roughly uniform donor sequencing depth for presence/absence analyses. Clonal expansion was found to be greater in HLA-associated TCR beta chains than in equally common others in a later analysis.

The CDR3 spans 16 residues. V dropped 1 base and J dropped 5 bases, with 17 bases sitting between them. The V gene's germline CDR1 is SGHKS and CDR2 YYEKEE (reference sequence). The source material was PBMCs. This sequence joins TRBV5-5 and TRBJ2-3, with a weak D call TRBD2 (7 bases). The sequence came from a man between 18 and 29 years old in good health and CMV-seronegative. In DNA, the CDR3 is TGTGCCAGCAGCTTGATTAGGGGGGGCTGGAGAGATACGCAGTATTTT. Translating gives CASSLIRGGWRDTQYF.